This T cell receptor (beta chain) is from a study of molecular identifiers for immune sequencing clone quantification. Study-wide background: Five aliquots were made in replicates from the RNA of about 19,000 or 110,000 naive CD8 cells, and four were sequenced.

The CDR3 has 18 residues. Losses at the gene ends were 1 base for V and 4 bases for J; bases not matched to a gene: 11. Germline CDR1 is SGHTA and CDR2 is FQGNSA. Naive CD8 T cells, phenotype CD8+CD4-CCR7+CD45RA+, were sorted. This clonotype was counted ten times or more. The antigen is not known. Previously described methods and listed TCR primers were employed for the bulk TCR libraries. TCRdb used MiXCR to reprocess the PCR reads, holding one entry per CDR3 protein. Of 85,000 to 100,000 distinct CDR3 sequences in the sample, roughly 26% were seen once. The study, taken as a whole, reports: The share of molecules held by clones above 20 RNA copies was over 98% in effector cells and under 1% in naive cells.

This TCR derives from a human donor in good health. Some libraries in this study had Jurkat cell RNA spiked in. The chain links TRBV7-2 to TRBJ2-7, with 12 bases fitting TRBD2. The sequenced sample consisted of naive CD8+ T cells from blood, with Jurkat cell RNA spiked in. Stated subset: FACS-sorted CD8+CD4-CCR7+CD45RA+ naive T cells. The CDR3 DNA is TGTGCCAGCAGCTTAGAGCCGACTCTAGCGGGAGGGGATTACGAGCAGTACTTC. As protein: CASSLEPTLAGGDYEQYF. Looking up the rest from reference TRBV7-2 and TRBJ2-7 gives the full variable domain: GAGVSQSPSNKVTEKGKDVELRCDPISGHTALYWYRQSLGQGLEFLIYFQGNSAPDKSGLPSDRFSAERTGGSVSTLTIQRTQQEDSAVYLCASSLEPTLAGGDYEQYFGPGTRLTVT.